Following are 28 T cell receptor beta chains from one sample sequenced in a study of blood T cell repertoires in COVID-19. Sequenced by immunoSEQ multiplex PCR; TCRdb stores in-frame clones only, minus some. Here the sample spans about 140,000 clones, approximately 79% being singletons. Material: PBMCs or T cells enriched from blood (not recorded which). Receptors originate from a woman in her fifties or sixties who had recovered from COVID-19.

V gene TRBV5-1 combines with J gene TRBJ1-2, with 8 bases that match TRBD1. This CDR3 contains 16 residues. CDR1 and CDR2 from the germline V gene are SGHRS and YFSETQ. With V trimmed by 0 bases and J by 4 bases, 8 bases remained unmatched. This CDR3 is CASSLEEPGGSYGYTF. Here the CDR3 DNA reads TGCGCCAGCAGCTTGGAGGAACCAGGGGGCAGCTATGGCTACACCTTC.

The J gene is TRBJ1-3, the V gene TRBV30; D may be TRBD1 (5 bases). CDR3 size: 13 residues. Germline values: CDR1 GTSNPN, CDR2 SVGIG (reference sequence). V was shortened by 0 bases and J by 6 bases, with 9 bases between the two germline ends. CDR3 loop: CAWSVGGTNTIYF. In nucleotides, the CDR3 is TGTGCCTGGAGTGTCGGCGGGACAAACACCATATATTTT.

This chain links TRBV28 with TRBJ2-1, with a possible D match to TRBD1 (5 bases). Between the trimmed V and J ends, which lost 5 bases and 7 bases, there was a span of 9 bases. CDR1 and CDR2 (germline): MDHEN, SYDVKM. The CDR3 is made up of 12 amino acids. The CDR3 bases are TGTGCCAGCAGTCGACAGAGGAATGAGCAGTTCTTC. Translated: CASSRQRNEQFF.

The CDR3 protein is CASSEGAQLNEKLFF. The CDR3 DNA reads TGTGCCAGCAGTGAAGGGGCACAACTTAATGAAAAACTGTTTTTT. The chain joins TRBV2 to TRBJ1-4; D gene unclear. Per the germline V gene, CDR1 is SNHLY and CDR2 is FYNNEI. V lost 1 base, J lost 4 bases, and 10 bases lay in between. This CDR3 region has 15 residues.

The chain is built from TRBV30 and TRBJ1-3, with TRBD1 identical over 7 bases. Germline CDR1 reads GTSNPN; CDR2 reads SVGIG (reference sequence). The CDR3 length is 12 residues. Trimming cost V 4 bases and J 7 bases; bases outside gene matches: 4. The CDR3 here is CAWKQTGNTIYF. The DNA for the CDR3 is TGTGCCTGGAAACAGACAGGGAACACCATATATTTT.

The chain uses TRBV5-6 and TRBJ1-2; TRBD1 agrees at 8 bases. V shed 2 bases, J shed 2 bases, and the junction held 8 bases outside the gene matches. The germline V gene has CDR1 SGHDT and CDR2 YYEEEE. The length of the CDR3 is 16 residues. This CDR3 is CASSFRTGGLNYGYTF. The CDR3 DNA follows: TGTGCCAGCAGCTTTCGTACAGGGGGTTTAAACTATGGCTACACCTTC.

The V and J genes are TRBV9 and TRBJ2-3, with 11 positions matching TRBD2. V lost 5 bases and J lost 4; bases outside the gene matches: 6. The germline V gene encodes CDR1 SGDLS and CDR2 YYNGEE. This CDR3 is 15 amino acids long. The CDR3 DNA reads as TGTGCCAGCAGAGCCGGGACTAGCGGTCCAGATACGCAGTATTTT. It encodes CASRAGTSGPDTQYF.

The rearrangement links TRBV29-1 to TRBJ1-1, with unresolved D. Between the trimmed V and J ends, which lost 6 bases and 3 bases, there was a span of 14 bases. This CDR3 is built from 13 residues. Germline V gene sequence: CDR1 SQVTM, CDR2 ANQGSEA. CDR3 loop: CSVEEGQHTEAFF. The DNA of the CDR3 is TGCAGCGTCGAGGAGGGTCAGCACACTGAAGCTTTCTTT.

The chain joins TRBV5-1 to TRBJ2-3; 7 positions agree with TRBD1. This CDR3 spans 15 amino acids. Germline V gives CDR1 SGHRS, CDR2 YFSETQ. V lost 4 bases, J lost 2 bases, and 7 bases stayed unmatched. CDR3 DNA: TGCGCCAGCAGCCCGGGACAGCTTTTCACAGATACGCAGTATTTT. It translates to CASSPGQLFTDTQYF.

This clone was found once. V and J are TRBV19 and TRBJ1-2, with D possibly TRBD1 on 5 matching bases. The length of the CDR3 is 15 residues. Trimming took off 5 bases at V and 8 bases at J, with 21 bases between the two ends. Germline lookup yields CDR1 LNHDA and CDR2 SQIVND (reference sequence). The CDR3 spells CASSPGVVQTGGYTF. CDR3 DNA sequence: TGTGCCAGTAGTCCGGGGGTCGTCCAGACGGGGGGCTACACCTTC.

This clone was seen only a few times. The chain is built from TRBV10-3 and TRBJ1-1; 9 nucleotides align to TRBD1. The CDR3 has 15 residues. Germline V lookup: CDR1 ENHRY, CDR2 SYGVKD. V shed 2 bases and J 11 bases; nucleotides not matched to a gene: 12. CDR3 sequence (DNA): TGTGCCATCAGTGAGGCGGACAGGGGAGGGTTAGACGCTTTCTTT. Protein sequence: CAISEADRGGLDAFF.

This clone has more than one count but fewer than ten. This rearrangement joins TRBV5-6 to TRBJ1-2, with D possibly matching TRBD1 (5 bases). V shed 4 bases and J shed 0 bases, with 13 bases lying between them. The CDR3 sequence is 15 residues long. Germline lookup yields CDR1 SGHDT and CDR2 YYEEEE. The CDR3 loop reads CASSPWGEANYGYTF. The CDR3 DNA is TGTGCCAGCAGCCCTTGGGGGGAAGCTAACTATGGCTACACCTTC.

Concerning this clone itself: A read error may produce the germline difference seen at one junction end. The same CDR3 is also encoded by other DNA sequences in this sample. The chain uses TRBV19 and TRBJ1-2; D might be TRBD1 (5 bases). This CDR3 comprises 12 residues. The V gene's germline CDR1 is LNHDA and CDR2 SQIVND (reference sequence). In DNA, the CDR3 is TGTGCCAGTAGTCCTCAGGGCACCATTGTGGCCTTC. This encodes CASSPQGTIVAF.

This clone was found once. This chain joins TRBV19 and TRBJ1-1; D might be TRBD1 (6 bases). Trimming took 1 base from V and 0 from J, leaving 15 bases between them. The CDR3 is made up of 17 amino acids. CDR1 and CDR2 from the germline V gene are LNHDA and SQIVND (reference sequence). CDR3 in amino acids: CASSIVGQGLMNTEAFF. CDR3 DNA: TGTGCCAGTAGTATAGTCGGGCAGGGGCTGATGAACACTGAAGCTTTCTTT.

In its sample, this clone was seen many times. The chain is built from TRBV9 and TRBJ1-1; 8 nucleotides align to TRBD1. The CDR3 is 16 amino acids. J was trimmed by 0 bases and V by 1 base; bases with no gene match: 5. In germline, CDR1 is SGDLS, CDR2 YYNGEE. The CDR3 nucleotides read TGTGCCAGCAGCGTATCAGGGGGCAGCGTGAACACTGAAGCTTTCTTT. Protein sequence: CASSVSGGSVNTEAFF.

This clone was observed a few times. The chain employs TRBV12-3 or TRBV12-4 and TRBJ2-7; D possibly corresponds to TRBD2 (6 bases). V was trimmed by 3 bases and J by 2 bases, leaving 8 bases between them. The CDR3 has 13 amino acids. The CDR3 region has the DNA TGTGCCAGCAGTTTGGCGGGGACCTACGAGCAGTACTTC. Encoded protein: CASSLAGTYEQYF.

The chain employs TRBV4-1 and TRBJ2-1; a weak D match, TRBD2 (5 bases). Trimming took 1 base from V and 9 from J, leaving 22 bases between them. The CDR3 loop spans 17 amino acids. Germline CDR1 is MGHRA and CDR2 is YSYEKL. The chain's CDR3 is CASSQVLRGSYTTEQFF. The CDR3 nucleotides are TGCGCCAGCAGCCAAGTTCTTCGAGGGTCCTACACAACTGAGCAGTTCTTC.

The rearrangement uses TRBV2 and TRBJ2-1, with 7 bases identical to TRBD1. V trimming: 6 bases; J trimming: 6 bases; junction bases outside the gene matches: 8. The CDR3 consists of 14 residues. Looked up from germline, CDR1 is SNHLY and CDR2 is FYNNEI. The CDR3 region has the DNA TGTGCCAGCAGAGCCGAGACAGGGCTCAATGAGCAGTTCTTC. Translated: CASRAETGLNEQFF.

The rearrangement links TRBV2 to TRBJ1-4; no clear D gene. The CDR3 loop spans 16 amino acids. The V gene lost 2 bases and the J gene lost 3 bases, with 13 bases spanning the gap. CDR1 SNHLY and CDR2 FYNNEI come from the germline V gene. CDR3 coding DNA: TGTGCCAGCAGTGAACGCCAGGCGACGGCTAATGAAAAACTGTTTTTT. As protein: CASSERQATANEKLFF.

This chain uses TRBV28 with TRBJ1-4, with TRBD1 identical over 9 bases. J was trimmed by 7 bases and V by 4 bases; bases with no gene match: 7. The CDR3 runs 15 residues. The germline CDR1 and CDR2 sequences are MDHEN and SYDVKM. CDR3 sequence: CASSSTTGGVEKLFF. In DNA form, the CDR3 reads TGTGCCAGCAGTTCCACGACAGGGGGAGTTGAAAAACTGTTTTTT.

V and J are TRBV7-6 and TRBJ2-3, with TRBD2 identical over 9 bases. This CDR3 has 15 residues. The germline V gene has CDR1 SGHVS and CDR2 FNYEAQ. Losses at the gene ends were 4 bases for V and 3 bases for J; bases not matched to a gene: 5. The CDR3 here is CASSSGTSITDTQYF. CDR3 sequence (DNA): TGTGCCAGCAGCTCCGGGACTAGCATTACAGATACGCAGTATTTT.

The chain links TRBV30 to TRBJ1-2; possibly TRBD1 for D (6 bases). The CDR3 extends over 13 amino acids. Looked up from germline, CDR1 is GTSNPN and CDR2 is SVGIG (reference sequence). Trimming left V 5 bases short and J 0 bases short, with 10 bases between. The CDR3 loop is CAWDDRTNYGYTF. CDR3 nucleotide sequence: TGTGCCTGGGATGACAGGACTAACTATGGCTACACCTTC.

The chain is built from TRBV11-2 and TRBJ1-1, with TRBD1 matching over 8 bases. The CDR3 has 13 amino acids. Germline CDR1 SGHAT, CDR2 FQNNGV. V was pared by 6 bases and J by 2 bases, with 2 bases of the junction left unmatched. The CDR3 bases are TGTGCCAGCAGGGGGACAGGTAACACTGAAGCTTTCTTT. Translation: CASRGTGNTEAFF.

V gene TRBV11-3 combines with J gene TRBJ1-1, with 7 bases matching TRBD1. The length of the CDR3 is 14 residues. Germline loops: CDR1 SGHNT, CDR2 YENEEA. The J segment lost 6 bases and the V segment lost 5 bases, leaving 9 bases of the junction unmatched. The CDR3 protein is CASSQQGISAEAFF. CDR3 in DNA: TGTGCCAGCAGCCAACAGGGGATTTCAGCTGAAGCTTTCTTT.

J is TRBJ2-1 and V is TRBV11-2, with TRBD2 identical over 12 bases. Per germline, CDR1 SGHAT and CDR2 FQNNGV. The V segment lost 0 bases and the J segment 5 bases; nucleotides outside the gene matches: 5. The CDR3 is 17 residues long. In DNA, the CDR3 is TGTGCCAGCAGCTTAGATCGACTAGCGGGAGCTGACAATGAGCAGTTCTTC. Amino acid sequence: CASSLDRLAGADNEQFF.

The V gene is TRBV28, the J gene TRBJ1-5; TRBD1 matches at 10 bases. V gave up 5 bases and J gave up 4 bases; unmatched junction bases: 5. CDR3 size: 15 residues. In germline, CDR1 is MDHEN, CDR2 SYDVKM. This CDR3 reads CASSIRTGGNQPQHF. In DNA, the CDR3 is TGTGCCAGCAGTATCCGGACAGGGGGGAATCAGCCCCAGCATTTT.

The chain employs TRBV18 and TRBJ2-2; D perhaps matches TRBD1 (6 bases). CDR1 and CDR2 (germline): KGHSH, LQKENI. CDR3 length: 16 residues. Trimming removed 0 bases at V and 3 bases at J, with 11 bases between. The CDR3 coding sequence is TGTGCCAGCTCACCACCGGCGGCAGGGGACACCGGGGAGCTGTTTTTT. It specifies CASSPPAAGDTGELFF.

This chain uses TRBV2 with TRBJ2-3, with 14 positions matching TRBD2. Germline-derived CDR1 and CDR2 are SNHLY and FYNNEI. This CDR3 region has 16 residues. V dropped 7 bases and J dropped 1; count of bases not matched to a gene: 4. The CDR3 protein is CASKGTSGGGTDTQYF. The CDR3 bases are TGTGCCAGCAAAGGGACTAGCGGGGGTGGCACAGATACGCAGTATTTT.